This T cell receptor (beta chain) derives from a study of long-term antiretroviral therapy in people with HIV. Study outcomes and limitations: Samples were collected from about 2003 to 2017 under possibly less effective ART regimens.

In regard to this clone: The antigen is not known.

Germline V gene lookup returns CDR1 ENHRY and CDR2 SYGVKD. The CDR3 runs 13 residues. The V and J ends lost 2 bases and 2 bases respectively, with 6 bases between them. Researchers ran immunoSEQ v3.0 at survey level. Per-sample targets for sequencing were roughly 35,000-50,000 T-cell genomes. Generated by immunoSEQ multiplex PCR, the TCRdb table keeps only in-frame clones and is missing some. Counted here are roughly 21,000 clones, roughly 80% occurring once; the ten biggest clones make up 5% to 7%. The sample here was unsorted PBMCs, taken 0.2 years after starting antiretroviral therapy. The genes are TRBV10-3 and TRBJ1-2; D is unclear. The receptor comes from a woman aged 25 to 45 with HIV. CDR3 protein: CAISEAGNYGYTF. The CDR3 DNA is TGTGCCATCAGTGAGGCGGGGAACTATGGCTACACCTTC.